Given below is one T cell receptor beta chain in context. As yet, its antigen is unknown. Trimming shortened V by 1 base and J by 2 bases, and 15 bases separated the two germline ends. Germline CDR1 reads DFQATT; CDR2 reads SNEGSKA (reference sequence). The CDR3 sequence is 16 residues long. The sample comes from a study of T-cell reconstitution after alpha-beta-depleted transplantation in children. General study points: Surviving recipient T cells and thymic progenitors underlay high day-60 TCRbeta diversity in some patients. Reportedly, only several hundred clones from non-depleted graft cells drove alpha-beta T-cell counts at about two months. After one year, T-cell counts and TCRbeta diversity mostly came from new T cells.

Unique molecular identifiers were incorporated during preparation of the TCRbeta library. TCRdb itself ran the PCR reads through MiXCR, one entry per CDR3 protein. This sample has 450,000 to 600,000 distinct CDR3 sequences, with over 10% found just once. The sequence was collected from a male patient aged 10 to 17 who had a stem cell transplant for acute myeloid leukemia, so the T cells may come from the graft donor. The chain links TRBV20-1 to TRBJ2-1; D may correspond to TRBD1 or TRBD2 (5 bases each). The sequencing used PBMCs, mostly from graft donor cells, collected 360 days after TCRalphabeta/CD19-depleted stem cell transplant. The CDR3 loop reads CSARVGTGWTYNEQFF. The CDR3 bases are TGCAGTGCTAGAGTGGGGACGGGCTGGACCTACAATGAGCAGTTCTTC.